These 21 T cell receptor beta chains came from one sample sequenced in a study of cytomegalovirus exposure and HLA in healthy donors. PCR used 60 Vbeta primers and 13 Jbeta primers. Profiling relied on immunoSEQ multiplex PCR, and the TCRdb table lists in-frame clones only, not all of them. This sample has about 130,000 clones, with 60% to 80% found just once. Sequenced: PBMCs. The source of these receptors is a man aged 25-45 years in good health and CMV-seronegative.

The chain has TRBV2 and TRBJ2-7; TRBD2 might be the D (5 bases). Germline CDR1 is SNHLY and CDR2 is FYNNEI. The CDR3 covers 13 residues. V was pared by 8 bases and J by 1 base, with 12 bases between. CDR3 coding DNA: TGTGCCAGCCCTGGAGGTTCTTCCTACGAGCAGTACTTC. Protein: CASPGGSSYEQYF.

The chain joins TRBV6-1 to TRBJ1-1; the match to TRBD1 covers 7 bases. The V gene's germline CDR1 is MNHNS and CDR2 SASEGT. J gave up 4 bases and V 9 bases, and 5 bases lay outside the gene matches. This CDR3 contains 12 residues. This chain's CDR3 is CASAQGGTEAFF. The CDR3, as DNA: TGTGCCAGTGCTCAGGGGGGCACTGAAGCTTTCTTT.

This clone was observed a few times. The rearrangement joins TRBV11-1 to TRBJ2-5; 12 bases map to TRBD2. The CDR3 spans 15 residues. Unmatched junction bases numbered 4, after V lost 5 bases and J lost 3 bases. In germline, CDR1 is SGHAT, CDR2 FQDESV (reference sequence). The CDR3 protein is CASSARLAGEETQYF. CDR3 nucleotide sequence: TGTGCCAGCAGCGCACGACTAGCGGGAGAAGAGACCCAGTACTTC.

The rearrangement uses TRBV7-9 and TRBJ2-1; no reliable D call. This CDR3 is 16 amino acids long. Germline values: CDR1 SEHNR, CDR2 FQNEAQ (reference sequence). Trimming left V 1 base short and J 4 bases short, with 14 bases between. The chain's CDR3 is CASSLEAALFYNEQFF. The CDR3 nucleotides read TGTGCCAGCAGCTTAGAGGCGGCCCTCTTTTACAATGAGCAGTTCTTC.

The chain is built from TRBV5-5 and TRBJ2-2, with 12 bases lining up with TRBD2. After removal of 1 base from V and 4 bases from J, the junction contained 5 bases not matched to a gene. This CDR3 region has 17 residues. Germline V gene lookup returns CDR1 SGHKS and CDR2 YYEKEE (reference sequence). CDR3 sequence reads: CASSLRLAGGATGELFF. Written as DNA, the CDR3 is TGTGCCAGCAGCTTGAGGCTAGCGGGAGGGGCCACCGGGGAGCTGTTTTTT.

The chain is built from TRBV5-1 and TRBJ2-3, with TRBD1 identical over 7 bases. Germline V gene lookup returns CDR1 SGHRS and CDR2 YFSETQ. After removal of 4 bases from V and 2 bases from J, the junction contained 7 bases not matched to a gene. The CDR3 is 15 amino acids. The CDR3 nucleotides are TGCGCCAGCAGCCCTGGGACAGTACTCACAGATACGCAGTATTTT. It specifies CASSPGTVLTDTQYF.

The rearrangement joins TRBV15 to TRBJ2-5; the D gene is possibly TRBD1 (5 bases). CDR1 and CDR2 (germline): LNHNV, YYDKDF (reference sequence). Trimming removed 1 base at V and 2 bases at J, with 8 bases between. This CDR3 is 14 amino acids long. The CDR3 loop reads CATSRVTAQETQYF. CDR3 in DNA: TGTGCCACCAGCAGAGTGACAGCTCAAGAGACCCAGTACTTC.

The chain uses TRBV7-2 and TRBJ2-7; D ambiguous. Germline loops: CDR1 SGHTA, CDR2 FQGNSA. Trimming pared 5 bases from V and 2 bases from J, leaving 13 bases between. The CDR3 runs to 14 residues. CDR3 sequence: CASSPYAPAYEQYF. The CDR3 DNA follows: TGTGCCAGCAGCCCCTATGCCCCGGCCTACGAGCAGTACTTC.

The V and J genes are TRBV7-9 and TRBJ2-7, with D unresolved. Trimming cost V 1 base and J 4 bases, with 5 bases left between them. The CDR3 has 12 residues. Germline CDR1 and CDR2: SEHNR and FQNEAQ (reference sequence). The CDR3 reads CASSLGSYEQYF. CDR3 DNA: TGTGCCAGCAGCTTAGGTTCGTACGAGCAGTACTTC.

V gene TRBV15 combines with J gene TRBJ1-1; TRBD1 matches 9 bases. The germline gives CDR1 LNHNV, CDR2 YYDKDF (reference sequence). V lost 4 bases and J lost 8; bases outside the gene matches: 8. The CDR3 contains 14 residues. CDR3 sequence: CATSTRTGASEAFF. The CDR3 DNA sequence: TGTGCCACCAGCACCCGGACAGGGGCTTCCGAAGCTTTCTTT.

The chain has TRBV6-1 and TRBJ2-1; 8 bases are a match to TRBD1. The germline V gene encodes CDR1 MNHNS and CDR2 SASEGT. The CDR3 runs 16 residues. V dropped 2 bases and J dropped 7; count of bases not matched to a gene: 10. CDR3 protein: CASSEYGTGSWNEQFF. For the CDR3, the DNA is TGTGCCAGCAGTGAATATGGGACAGGATCTTGGAATGAGCAGTTCTTC.

The chain has TRBV28 and TRBJ2-7; weak D call: TRBD1 (10 bases). V lost 4 bases and J 6 bases, leaving 40 bases between the germline ends. There are 22 residues in the CDR3. CDR1 MDHEN and CDR2 SYDVKM come from the germline V gene. The CDR3 loop reads CASSSPRTGGTREGRWFGEQYF. In DNA, the CDR3 is TGTGCCAGCAGTTCTCCCCGGACAGGGGGTACGCGGGAGGGCCGGTGGTTCGGCGAGCAGTACTTC.

J is TRBJ2-6 and V is TRBV19, with 10 nucleotides matching TRBD1. Germline V gene sequence: CDR1 LNHDA, CDR2 SQIVND (reference sequence). J lost 3 bases, V lost 10 bases, and 15 bases had no gene match. The CDR3 totals 18 residues. For the CDR3, the DNA is TGTGCCACTTTACCTGCCGGGACAGGGGTTCGTGGGGCCAACGTCCTGACTTTC. Protein: CATLPAGTGVRGANVLTF.

V is TRBV30 and J is TRBJ2-5; the D gene is possibly TRBD2 (5 bases). Deletions cut 5 bases from V and 11 bases from J, with 15 bases between. This CDR3 has 11 amino acids. Germline-derived CDR1 and CDR2 are GTSNPN and SVGIG (reference sequence). CDR3 nucleotides: TGTGCCTGGGAGGAGTTTAGGGAGCAGTACTTC. This codes for CAWEEFREQYF.

The V call is TRBV18, the J call TRBJ1-1, with unresolved D. Trimming stripped 2 bases from V and 2 bases from J, with 9 bases between. Looked up from germline, CDR1 is KGHSH and CDR2 is LQKENI. CDR3 length: 14 amino acids. CDR3 coding DNA: TGTGCCAGCTCACCAGCGTCTTCTAACACTGAAGCTTTCTTT. It specifies CASSPASSNTEAFF.

Comment on this clone: Other DNA sequences of this sample code for an identical CDR3. The V gene is TRBV6-5, the J gene TRBJ2-1; a weak D match, TRBD2 (6 bases). Deletions cut 7 bases from V and 4 bases from J, with 17 bases between. Per the germline V gene, CDR1 is MNHEY and CDR2 is SVGAGI. The CDR3 spans 15 residues. The CDR3 here is CASKLAPSDYNEQFF. CDR3 bases: TGTGCCAGCAAACTAGCCCCGAGCGATTACAATGAGCAGTTCTTC.

The DNA of the CDR3 is TGTGCCAGCAGCTTAGATCGCGAGGGAGAGCAGTACTTC. It yields the protein CASSLDREGEQYF. The V and J genes are TRBV11-3 and TRBJ2-7; maybe TRBD2 (5 bases). The length of the CDR3 is 13 residues. Germline V lookup: CDR1 SGHNT, CDR2 YENEEA. V was pared by 0 bases and J by 7 bases, with 10 bases between.

This chain uses TRBV6-1 with TRBJ2-1; 10 nucleotides align to TRBD2. Per germline, CDR1 MNHNS and CDR2 SASEGT. The V and J ends lost 3 bases and 0 bases, in that order; junction bases with no gene match: 5. CDR3 length: 17 amino acids. The CDR3 DNA sequence: TGTGCCAGCAGTGACCATAGCGGGAGGCCCTCCTACAATGAGCAGTTCTTC. Its translation: CASSDHSGRPSYNEQFF.

J is TRBJ1-1 and V is TRBV28; D is ambiguous. CDR3 size: 14 residues. The germline gives CDR1 MDHEN, CDR2 SYDVKM. The V end lost 3 bases, the J end lost 6 bases, and 14 bases lay between the germline ends. The CDR3 is CASSLGGLVSEAFF. In DNA, the CDR3 is TGTGCCAGCAGTTTGGGTGGACTGGTATCTGAAGCTTTCTTT.

The CDR3 DNA follows: TGTGCCAGCAGTTTAATCGACTATGGCTACACCTTC. It is translated as CASSLIDYGYTF. The chain carries TRBV28 and TRBJ1-2, with D unclear. Germline CDR1 is MDHEN and CDR2 is SYDVKM. With 2 bases removed from V and 3 bases from J, the gap between germline ends came to 4 bases. CDR3 size: 12 residues.

This chain links TRBV5-1 with TRBJ2-1; 9 positions agree with TRBD2. The CDR3 is made up of 15 amino acids. Germline CDR1 and CDR2: SGHRS and YFSETQ. Trimming took 3 bases from V and 5 from J; bases not matched to a gene: 6. CDR3 sequence reads: CASSSEREAHNEQFF. As DNA, the CDR3 is TGCGCCAGCAGCTCAGAGCGGGAGGCTCACAATGAGCAGTTCTTC.